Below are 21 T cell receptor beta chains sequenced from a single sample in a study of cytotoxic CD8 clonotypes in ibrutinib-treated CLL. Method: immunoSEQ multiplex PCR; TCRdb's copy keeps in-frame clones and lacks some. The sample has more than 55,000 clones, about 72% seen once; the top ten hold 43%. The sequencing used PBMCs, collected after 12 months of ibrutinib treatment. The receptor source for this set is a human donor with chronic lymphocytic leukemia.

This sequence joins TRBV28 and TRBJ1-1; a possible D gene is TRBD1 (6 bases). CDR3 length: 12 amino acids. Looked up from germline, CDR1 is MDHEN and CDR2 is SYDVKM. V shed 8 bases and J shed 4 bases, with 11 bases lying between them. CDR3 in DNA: TGTGCCAGCCTCACAGGGCTCACTGAAGCTTTCTTT. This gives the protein CASLTGLTEAFF.

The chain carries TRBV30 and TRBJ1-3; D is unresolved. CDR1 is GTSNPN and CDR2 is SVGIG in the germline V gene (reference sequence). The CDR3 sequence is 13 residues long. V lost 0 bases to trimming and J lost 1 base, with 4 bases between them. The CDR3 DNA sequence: TGTGCCTGGAGTGTGGGTTCTGGAAACACCATATATTTT. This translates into CAWSVGSGNTIYF. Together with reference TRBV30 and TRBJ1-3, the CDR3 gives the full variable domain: SQTIHQWPATLVQPVGSPLSLECTVEGTSNPNLYWYRQAAGRGLQLLFYSVGIGQISSEVPQNLSASRPQDRQFILSSKKLLLSDSGFYLCAWSVGSGNTIYFGEGSWLTVV.

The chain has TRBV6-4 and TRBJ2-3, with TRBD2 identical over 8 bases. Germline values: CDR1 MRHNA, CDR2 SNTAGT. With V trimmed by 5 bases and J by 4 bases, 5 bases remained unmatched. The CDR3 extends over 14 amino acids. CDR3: CASSPGTSSDTQYF. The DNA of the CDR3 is TGTGCCAGCAGTCCCGGGACTAGTTCAGATACGCAGTATTTT.

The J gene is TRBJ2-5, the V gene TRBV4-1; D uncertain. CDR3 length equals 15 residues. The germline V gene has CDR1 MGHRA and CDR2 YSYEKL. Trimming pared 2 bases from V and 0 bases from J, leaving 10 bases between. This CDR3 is CASSQTPLYQETQYF. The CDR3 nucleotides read TGCGCCAGCAGCCAAACACCTTTGTACCAAGAGACCCAGTACTTC.

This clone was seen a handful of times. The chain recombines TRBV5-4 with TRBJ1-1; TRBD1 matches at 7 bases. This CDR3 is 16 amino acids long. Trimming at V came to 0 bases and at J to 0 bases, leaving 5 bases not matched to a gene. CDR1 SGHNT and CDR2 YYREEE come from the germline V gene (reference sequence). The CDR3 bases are TGTGCCAGCAGCTTGGCCAGGGGGATGGTGAACACTGAAGCTTTCTTT. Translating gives CASSLARGMVNTEAFF.

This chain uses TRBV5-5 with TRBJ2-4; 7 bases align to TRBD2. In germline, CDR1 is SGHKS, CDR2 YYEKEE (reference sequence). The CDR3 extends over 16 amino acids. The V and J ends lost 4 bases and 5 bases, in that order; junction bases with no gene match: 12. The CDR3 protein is CASSGPGWGGENIQYF. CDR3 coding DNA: TGTGCCAGCAGCGGCCCGGGGTGGGGAGGGGAAAACATTCAGTACTTC.

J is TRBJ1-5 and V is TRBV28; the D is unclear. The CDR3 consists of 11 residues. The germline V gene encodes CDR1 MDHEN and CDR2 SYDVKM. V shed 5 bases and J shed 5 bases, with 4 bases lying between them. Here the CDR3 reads CASSPDQPQHF. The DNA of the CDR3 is TGTGCCAGCAGTCCTGATCAGCCCCAGCATTTT.

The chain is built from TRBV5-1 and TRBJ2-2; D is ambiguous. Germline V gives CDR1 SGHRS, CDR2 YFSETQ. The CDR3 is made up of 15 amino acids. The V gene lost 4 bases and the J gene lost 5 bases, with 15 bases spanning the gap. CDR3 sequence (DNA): TGCGCCAGCAGCCCAAGCCTAGTCGGGACCGGGGAGCTGTTTTTT. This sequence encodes CASSPSLVGTGELFF. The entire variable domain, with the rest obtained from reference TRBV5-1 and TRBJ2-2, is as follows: KAGVTQTPRYLIKTRGQQVTLSCSPISGHRSVSWYQQTPGQGLQFLFEYFSETQRNKGNFPGRFSGRQFSNSRSEMNVSTLELGDSALYLCASSPSLVGTGELFFGEGSRLTVL.

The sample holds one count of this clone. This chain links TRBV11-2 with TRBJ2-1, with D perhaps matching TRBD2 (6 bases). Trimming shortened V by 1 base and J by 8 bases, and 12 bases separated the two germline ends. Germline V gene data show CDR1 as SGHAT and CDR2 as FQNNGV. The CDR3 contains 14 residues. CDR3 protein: CASSLGLGLDEQFF. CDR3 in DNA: TGTGCCAGCAGCTTAGGACTAGGGCTCGATGAGCAGTTCTTC.

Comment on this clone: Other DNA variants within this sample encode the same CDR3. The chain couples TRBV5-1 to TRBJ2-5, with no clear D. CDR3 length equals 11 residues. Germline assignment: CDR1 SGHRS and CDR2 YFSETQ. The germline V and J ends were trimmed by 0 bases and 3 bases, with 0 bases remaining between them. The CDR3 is CASSLEETQYF. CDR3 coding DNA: TGCGCCAGCAGCTTGGAAGAGACCCAGTACTTC.

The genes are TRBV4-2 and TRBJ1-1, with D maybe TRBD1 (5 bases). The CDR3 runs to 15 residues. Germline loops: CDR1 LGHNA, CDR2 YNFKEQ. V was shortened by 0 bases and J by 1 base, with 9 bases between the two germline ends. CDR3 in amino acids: CASSQDGARNTEAFF. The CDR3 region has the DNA TGTGCCAGCAGCCAAGACGGGGCTCGGAACACTGAAGCTTTCTTT.

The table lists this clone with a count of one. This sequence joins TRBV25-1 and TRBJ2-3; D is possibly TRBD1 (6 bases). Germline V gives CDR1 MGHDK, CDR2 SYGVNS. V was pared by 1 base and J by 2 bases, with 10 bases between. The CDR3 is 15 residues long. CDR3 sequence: CASSEWAGDTDTQYF. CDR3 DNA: TGTGCCAGCAGTGAATGGGCAGGGGACACAGATACGCAGTATTTT.

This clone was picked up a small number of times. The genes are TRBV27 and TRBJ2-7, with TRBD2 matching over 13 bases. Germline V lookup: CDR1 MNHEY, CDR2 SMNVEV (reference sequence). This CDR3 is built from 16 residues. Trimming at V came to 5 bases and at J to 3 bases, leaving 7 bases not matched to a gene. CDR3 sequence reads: CASSPRTSGSLYEQYF. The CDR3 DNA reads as TGTGCCAGCAGTCCCCGGACTAGCGGGAGCCTCTACGAGCAGTACTTC.

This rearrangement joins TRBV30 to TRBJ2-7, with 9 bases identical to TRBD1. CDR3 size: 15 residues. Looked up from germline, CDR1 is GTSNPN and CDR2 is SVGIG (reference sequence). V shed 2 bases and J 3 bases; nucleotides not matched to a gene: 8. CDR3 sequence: CAWSFTGTGIYEQYF. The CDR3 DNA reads TGTGCCTGGAGTTTTACCGGGACAGGGATCTACGAGCAGTACTTC.

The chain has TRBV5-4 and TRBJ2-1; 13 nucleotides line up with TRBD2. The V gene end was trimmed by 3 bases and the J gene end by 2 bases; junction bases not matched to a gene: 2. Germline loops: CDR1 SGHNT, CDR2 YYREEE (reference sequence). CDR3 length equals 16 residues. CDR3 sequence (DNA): TGTGCCAGCAGCTGGACTAGCGGGGGTCCCTACAATGAGCAGTTCTTC. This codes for CASSWTSGGPYNEQFF. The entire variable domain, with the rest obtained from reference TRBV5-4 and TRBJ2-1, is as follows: ETGVTQSPTHLIKTRGQQVTLRCSSQSGHNTVSWYQQALGQGPQFIFQYYREEENGRGNFPPRFSGLQFPNYSSELNVNALELDDSALYLCASSWTSGGPYNEQFFGPGTRLTVL.

CDR3 region: CAAGGAEQYF. DNA for the CDR3: TGTGCCGCCGGGGGCGCGGAGCAGTACTTC. The chain has TRBV19 and TRBJ2-7; D could derive from TRBD1 or TRBD2 (6 bases each). The CDR3 spans 10 residues. The germline V gene has CDR1 LNHDA and CDR2 SQIVND (reference sequence). V shed 11 bases and J shed 7 bases, with 12 bases lying between them.

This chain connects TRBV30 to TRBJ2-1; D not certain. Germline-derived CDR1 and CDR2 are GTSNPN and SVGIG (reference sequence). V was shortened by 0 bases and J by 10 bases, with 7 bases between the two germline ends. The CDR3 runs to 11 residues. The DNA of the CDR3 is TGTGCCTGGAGTGTTGGGTGGGAGCAGTTCTTC. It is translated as CAWSVGWEQFF.

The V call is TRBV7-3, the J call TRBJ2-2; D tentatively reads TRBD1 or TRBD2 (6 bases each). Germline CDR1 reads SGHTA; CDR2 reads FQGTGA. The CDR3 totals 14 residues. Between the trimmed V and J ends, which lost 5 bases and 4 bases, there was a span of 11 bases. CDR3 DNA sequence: TGTGCCAGCAGCCCGGGGGCGGGCACCGGGGAGCTGTTTTTT. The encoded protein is CASSPGAGTGELFF.

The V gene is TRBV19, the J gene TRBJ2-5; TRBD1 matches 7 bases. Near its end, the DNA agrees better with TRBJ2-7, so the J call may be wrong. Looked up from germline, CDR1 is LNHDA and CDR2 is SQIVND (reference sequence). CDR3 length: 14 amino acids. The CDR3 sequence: CASTQQGRPYEQYF. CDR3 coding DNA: TGTGCCAGTACCCAACAGGGGCGCCCCTACGAGCAGTACTTC.

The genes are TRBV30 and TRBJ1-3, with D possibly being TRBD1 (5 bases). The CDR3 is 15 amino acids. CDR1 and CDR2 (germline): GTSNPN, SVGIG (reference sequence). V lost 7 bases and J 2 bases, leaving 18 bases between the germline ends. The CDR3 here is CASGRGARPGNTIYF. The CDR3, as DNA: TGTGCCTCCGGCCGAGGGGCGCGTCCTGGAAACACCATATATTTT. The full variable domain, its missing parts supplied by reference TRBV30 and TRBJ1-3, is SQTIHQWPATLVQPVGSPLSLECTVEGTSNPNLYWYRQAAGRGLQLLFYSVGIGQISSEVPQNLSASRPQDRQFILSSKKLLLSDSGFYLCASGRGARPGNTIYFGEGSWLTVV.

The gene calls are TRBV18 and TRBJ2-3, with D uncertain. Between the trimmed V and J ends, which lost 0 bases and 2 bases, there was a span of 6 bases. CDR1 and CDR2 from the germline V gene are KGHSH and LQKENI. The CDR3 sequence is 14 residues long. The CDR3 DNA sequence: TGTGCCAGCTCACCACCCACCCACACAGATACGCAGTATTTT. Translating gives CASSPPTHTDTQYF.